Sequencing of this T cell receptor beta chain was carried out in a study of blood T cell repertoires in COVID-19 (dated by TCRdb to 2019 to 2021). The study in broad terms: Samples from collaborators originated in the United States, Italy and Spain and spanned both the acute and convalescent phases of COVID-19. The prospective study material was composed of cDNA or gDNA derived from T cells, B-cell-depleted T cells, or PBMCs. Deeply sampled blood TCRbeta repertoires from subjects exposed to, actively infected with, or recovered from COVID-19 were included in the dataset. The repertoires were released in a freely available public database meant as a resource for research on the immune response to SARS-CoV-2. Samples were obtained from the ongoing ImmuneRACE study (first 160 participants) and from some 1,200 subjects provided by 6 global collaborators. The sample metadata nearly always contained a de-identified subject ID, COVID-19 status, age in years and sex. Where available, HLA class I and class II types were taken from metadata supplied by the sample provider and were not determined by assay-based typing.

This clone has just one count. This clone's antigen is unknown. Base qualities are not recorded, but no much larger clone differs from it by a single base. Between the V and J ends, shortened by 2 bases and 13 bases respectively, the junction contains 6 bases. Inclusive of the bounding cysteine and phenylalanine, the CDR3 is 11 residues long. Only the CDR3 portion is preserved as DNA: 33 bases, with reading frame beginning at the first base. Based on the germline V gene, the CDR1 and CDR2 sequences are SGHAT and FQNNGV. The immunoSEQ Assay, a bias-controlled multiplex PCR, was used to amplify TCRbeta CDR3 regions from genomic DNA. Per the source publication's procedure: The number of nucleated cells in each sample was estimated by amplification of reference gene primers within the assay. To quantify the absolute abundance of each unique TCRbeta CDR3 rearrangement, sequence reads were collapsed and filtered. For each sample, productive Simpson clonality was calculated as the square root of Simpson's diversity index across productive rearrangements. Not all clones reach the TCRdb copy of this immuneACCESS table, which keeps in-frame sequences only. Checked studies attribute under half of the gap to unresolved V genes and leave the rest unexplained. The V and J calls and clone size are taken from that table; D and trimming were inferred from the DNA. In all, the sample holds about 280,000 clones, and 85% of those were seen once. 2% to 3% of the sample rests with the top ten.

Enrolling through a virtual design, the prospective study's participants ranged in age from about 18 to 100 years and lived across 20 to 25 United States geographic areas. In the prospective study, participants were assigned to cohorts based on the clinical history participants reported in a screening survey and a study questionnaire. For ImmuneRACE Cohort 3, a participant was defined as recovered based on two consecutive negative NP/OP PCR tests, clearance by a healthcare professional, or resolution of symptoms. Mobile phlebotomists in the prospective study collected whole blood, serum and a nasopharyngeal or oropharyngeal swab from every participant. Additional blood draws and questionnaires over a 2-month period could optionally be provided by prospective study participants. Before DNA extraction, prospective study blood samples were shipped either frozen or at room temperature. Overall study outcomes, separate from this receptor: Clinical and demographic metadata were provided uncurated, with the amount varying by source and participant.

Here the chain combines TRBV11-2 and TRBJ1-6, with an unclear D gene assignment. The TCR was taken from a woman aged 45 to 65 who had recovered from COVID-19. The source material was PBMCs or T cells enriched from blood (not recorded which). The DNA is as follows: TGTGCCAGCAGCTTATCGGGTCCCCTCCACTTT. This yields the protein CASSLSGPLHF.